This T cell receptor beta chain was observed in a study of T cells in Graves' hyperthyroidism and ophthalmopathy. The CDR3 has 16 amino acids. The junction had 10 bases not matched to a gene; V was cut back by 6 bases and J by 2 bases. Germline V gene data show CDR1 as SGDLS and CDR2 as YYNGEE. It was RNA transcripts that yielded the amplified TCR beta CDR3 regions. TCR CDR3 regions were first amplified by RT-PCR with HTBI primers. TCRdb re-derived calls from the multiplex PCR reads in MiXCR, one entry per CDR3 protein. Of about 570,000 distinct CDR3 sequences in the sample, 35% to 55% were seen once.

The J gene is TRBJ1-2, the V gene TRBV9, with 10 bases aligning to TRBD1. This receptor was taken from an adult woman with Graves' disease, either hyperthyroidism or ophthalmopathy (not recorded which). The sample comprised peripheral blood or thyroid tissue (not recorded which). In DNA, the CDR3 is TGTGCCAGCACCCTTGGACAGGGGGTTGTCAACTATGGCTACACCTTC. It codes for CASTLGQGVVNYGYTF.